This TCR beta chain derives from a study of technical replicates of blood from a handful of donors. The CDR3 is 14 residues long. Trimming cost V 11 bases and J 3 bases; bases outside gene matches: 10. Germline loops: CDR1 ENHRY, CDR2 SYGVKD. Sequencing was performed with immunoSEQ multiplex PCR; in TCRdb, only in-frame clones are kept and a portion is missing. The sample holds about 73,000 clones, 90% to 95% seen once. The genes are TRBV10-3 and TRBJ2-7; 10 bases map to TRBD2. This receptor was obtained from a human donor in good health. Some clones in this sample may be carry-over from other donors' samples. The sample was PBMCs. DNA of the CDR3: TGTGCCCTAAAGGTGGTAGCGGGGGGCTACGAGCAGTACTTC. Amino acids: CALKVVAGGYEQYF.